The TCR beta chain described here comes from a study of radiotherapy plus CTLA-4 blockade in lung cancer. On the study more broadly: The study recorded objective responses in 18% of patients and disease control in 31%.

To note about this clone: Its specificity is unknown.

Repertoires were generated with immunoSEQ multiplex PCR, while TCRdb's copy carries only in-frame clones and drops some. Among approximately 85,000 clones listed, more than 75% were seen once. Study outcomes and limitations: Expansion in blood of tumor-derived TCR clones was seen after radiotherapy plus ipilimumab.

The sample in question was peripheral blood, obtained from a patient treated with radiotherapy plus ipilimumab. The sequence came from a human donor with non-small cell lung cancer who had a partial response to radiotherapy plus ipilimumab.

CDR3 DNA: TGTGCCAGCAGCCGTCTATGGGGCAGGGGTGAAGATGGCTACACCTTC. Translation: CASSRLWGRGEDGYTF. The chain couples TRBV7-2 to TRBJ1-2; possibly TRBD1 for D (6 bases). V lost 5 bases and J 6 bases, leaving 22 bases between the germline ends. Germline V gene lookup returns CDR1 SGHTA and CDR2 FQGNSA. The CDR3 has 16 amino acids.